This TCR beta chain was recorded in a study of graft-versus-host responses after intestinal transplantation. Study results and limitations: Graft-versus-host to host-versus-graft clonal ratios in allografts were high in patients with graft-donor T cell macrochimerism.

The CDR3 extends over 15 amino acids. Trimming took off 7 bases at V and 8 bases at J, with 23 bases between the two ends. Germline V gives CDR1 MNHEY, CDR2 SMNVEV (reference sequence). Comment on this clone: Its specificity is unknown.

Some clones are missing from TCRdb's copy, which holds only in-frame ones; the method was immunoSEQ multiplex PCR. The sample includes 35,000 to 45,000 clones, about 90% of them seen just once. The sequence was obtained from a human patient who received an intestinal transplant, so some T cells may come from the graft donor. This chain joins TRBV27 and TRBJ1-1; the D gene is possibly TRBD1 (6 bases). This material consisted of PBMCs, taken 260 to 270 days after transplant. In DNA form, the CDR3 reads TGTGCCAGCACCATTGGCGGGGGGGCGACGGGAGAAGCTTTCTTT. It codes for CASTIGGGATGEAFF.